This T cell receptor beta chain was documented in a study of blood T cell repertoires in COVID-19 (TCRdb year 2020). Concerning the study at large: Samples covering the acute and convalescent phases of COVID-19 were provided by collaborators in the United States, Italy and Spain. Subjects who had been exposed to COVID-19, were actively infected with it, or had recovered from it provided the deeply sampled blood TCRbeta repertoires that made up the dataset. Where HLA class I and class II types were available, the types were taken from metadata supplied by the sample provider, not from assay-based typing. The material from the prospective study consisted of cDNA or gDNA derived from T cells, B-cell-depleted T cells, or PBMCs. A freely available public database, intended as a resource for researchers studying the immune response to SARS-CoV-2, is where the repertoires were released. The samples were drawn from the first 160 participants of the ongoing ImmuneRACE study and from some 1,300 subjects provided by 6 global collaborators. Sample metadata almost always included a de-identified subject ID, COVID-19 status, age in years and sex. Points the paper makes about the study in general: The amount of clinical and demographic metadata varied by source and participant and was provided uncurated.

TCRbeta CDR3 regions were amplified from genomic DNA by means of the immunoSEQ Assay, a bias-controlled multiplex PCR. The published analysis was carried out like this. Nucleated cell counts per sample were estimated from amplification of reference gene primers within the assay. To quantify the absolute abundance of each unique TCRbeta CDR3 rearrangement, sequence reads were collapsed and filtered. For each sample, productive Simpson clonality was calculated as the square root of Simpson's diversity index over productive rearrangements. The immuneACCESS repertoire file appears here via TCRdb, limited to in-frame rearrangements. These files lack a portion of the clones; in checked studies, under half of the deficit traces to unresolved V genes, and the cause of the others is not known. V, J and clone size reflect that table, while D and trimming were determined from the DNA. Recorded for this sample are under 200,000 clones; roughly 75% of them occurred a single time. The ten largest clones take up 6% to 7.5% of the sample.

The germline V and J ends show losses of 5 bases and 5 bases respectively, and no gene match explains 7 bases of the junction. Reading from cysteine to phenylalanine, the CDR3 counts 15 amino acids. Only the CDR3 part of the read is kept: 45 bases, read in frame from the first base. From the germline V gene (reference sequence), CDR1 is SSHAT and CDR2 is FNYEAQ. Collaborating institutions collected whole blood in K2EDTA tubes following their own protocols. For TCRbeta analysis, collaborators shipped samples in one of three forms: frozen whole blood, isolated PBMCs, or DNA extracted from either of those sample types. As for this clone: No cognate antigen has been identified for it. Base quality data are lacking; no much larger clone is found one base away.

The sequence derives from a man aged 70 or older with active or convalescent COVID-19. The V and J segments used are TRBV7-7 and TRBJ2-3, and 10 junction bases match TRBD2. Material for sequencing was peripheral blood. The CDR3 sequence is CASSVAAGGRDTQYF. Read as DNA, the sequence is TGTGCCAGCAGCGTCGCAGCGGGGGGGCGAGATACGCAGTATTTT.